The 17 T cell receptor beta chains below all came from one sample that was sequenced in a study of cytomegalovirus exposure and HLA in healthy donors. The PCR contained 60 Vbeta and 13 Jbeta primers. Using immunoSEQ multiplex PCR, the repertoire was profiled, and TCRdb retains in-frame clones only, with some absent. The profile shows roughly 99,000 clones, roughly 72% of them singletons. Sample: PBMCs. The origin of the receptors is a man aged 25 to 40 in good health and CMV-seronegative.

The chain joins TRBV19 to TRBJ2-6; D may be TRBD2 (6 bases). V lost 7 bases and J 0 bases, leaving 10 bases between the germline ends. This CDR3 spans 15 amino acids. In germline, CDR1 is LNHDA, CDR2 SQIVND (reference sequence). The CDR3 reads CASIAGSSGANVLTF. CDR3 coding DNA: TGTGCCAGTATCGCGGGAAGCTCTGGGGCCAACGTCCTGACTTTC.

The chain carries TRBV19 and TRBJ2-7; D is unclear. V was clipped by 3 bases and J by 3 bases, with 9 bases between them. CDR3 length: 13 amino acids. The germline V gene has CDR1 LNHDA and CDR2 SQIVND (reference sequence). CDR3 in DNA: TGTGCCAGTAGTATCAATGGAGACTACGAGCAGTACTTC. It is translated as CASSINGDYEQYF.

V is TRBV19 and J is TRBJ2-1; D may be TRBD2 (6 bases). The germline V gene encodes CDR1 LNHDA and CDR2 SQIVND (reference sequence). The CDR3 runs 16 residues. The germline V and J ends were trimmed by 3 bases and 4 bases, with 16 bases remaining between them. The chain's CDR3 is CASSIERVSGYNEQFF. CDR3 nucleotides: TGTGCCAGTAGTATCGAGCGGGTCTCGGGATACAATGAGCAGTTCTTC.

The chain links TRBV28 to TRBJ2-7, with 8 bases aligning to TRBD1. J was trimmed by 4 bases and V by 5 bases; bases with no gene match: 4. Germline CDR1 MDHEN, CDR2 SYDVKM. The CDR3 runs 13 residues. CDR3 residues: CASSADRAYEQYF. In nucleotides, the CDR3 is TGTGCCAGCAGTGCGGACAGGGCGTACGAGCAGTACTTC.

This chain connects TRBV5-1 to TRBJ2-5; 8 bases agree with TRBD1. Trimming removed 3 bases from V and 5 bases from J; junction bases left unmatched: 9. This CDR3 spans 15 amino acids. The V gene's germline CDR1 is SGHRS and CDR2 YFSETQ. CDR3 sequence: CASSSTGQGRETQYF. For the CDR3, the DNA is TGCGCCAGCAGCTCTACCGGACAGGGCAGGGAGACCCAGTACTTC. The complete variable domain, with remaining parts taken from reference TRBV5-1 and TRBJ2-5, reads KAGVTQTPRYLIKTRGQQVTLSCSPISGHRSVSWYQQTPGQGLQFLFEYFSETQRNKGNFPGRFSGRQFSNSRSEMNVSTLELGDSALYLCASSSTGQGRETQYFGPGTRLLVL.

The V and J genes are TRBV28 and TRBJ1-2; D is ambiguous. The germline V gene has CDR1 MDHEN and CDR2 SYDVKM. The CDR3 totals 12 residues. Trimming pared 4 bases from V and 8 bases from J, leaving 11 bases between. The CDR3 DNA reads as TGTGCCAGCAGTTACCTCTCGGGGGGCTACACCTTC. It translates to CASSYLSGGYTF.

The V call is TRBV5-4, the J call TRBJ1-2, with TRBD1 as a possible D gene (6 bases). Germline V CDR1 and CDR2: SGHNT, YYREEE (reference sequence). V lost 3 bases and J 1 base, leaving 16 bases between the germline ends. This CDR3 has 16 residues. The CDR3 DNA reads TGTGCCAGCAGCTCGGTCGGGGCAGGGGTTAACTATGGCTACACCTTC. It is translated as CASSSVGAGVNYGYTF.

This chain uses TRBV6-5 with TRBJ1-6; D not resolved. CDR1 is MNHEY, CDR2 SVGAGI, per germline. Trimming stripped 7 bases from V and 10 bases from J, with 17 bases between. This CDR3 is 14 amino acids long. The CDR3 region is CASTYREGYSPLHF. The CDR3 DNA follows: TGTGCCAGCACCTACCGGGAGGGATACTCACCCCTCCACTTT.

The gene calls are TRBV28 and TRBJ1-1, with D maybe TRBD1 (6 bases). V was shortened by 5 bases and J by 0 bases, with 13 bases between the two germline ends. Germline V gene data show CDR1 as MDHEN and CDR2 as SYDVKM. This CDR3 contains 15 residues. The CDR3 nucleotides are TGTGCCAGCAGTCAACCTCAGGGGATGAACACTGAAGCTTTCTTT. Amino acids: CASSQPQGMNTEAFF.

V and J are TRBV19 and TRBJ2-3, with 8 bases identical to TRBD2. Trimming cost V 3 bases and J 1 base; bases outside gene matches: 6. Germline V CDR1 and CDR2: LNHDA, SQIVND (reference sequence). There are 16 residues in the CDR3. CDR3 in amino acids: CASSIPGLGGTDTQYF. The DNA for the CDR3 is TGTGCCAGTAGTATTCCGGGACTAGGCGGCACAGATACGCAGTATTTT.

This clone was recorded once. One end of the junction is discordant with germline, which a read error may explain. This sequence joins TRBV10-3 and TRBJ2-7; the match to TRBD2 covers 10 bases. CDR3 length: 15 amino acids. Germline loops: CDR1 ENHRY, CDR2 SYGVKD. The CDR3 reads CATRPSSGSRYEQHF. The CDR3 region has the DNA TGTGCCACCCGCCCTTCTAGCGGGAGTCGATACGAGCAGCACTTC.

The V call is TRBV6-5, the J call TRBJ2-7, with 7 bases aligning to TRBD2. The CDR3 sequence is 14 residues long. V was pared by 4 bases and J by 1 base, with 4 bases of the junction left unmatched. Germline lookup yields CDR1 MNHEY and CDR2 SVGAGI. The CDR3 loop reads CASSLTSASYEQYF. The CDR3 region has the DNA TGTGCCAGCAGTTTAACTAGCGCGTCCTACGAGCAGTACTTC.

V usage is TRBV11-2 and J usage is TRBJ2-7; D is uncertain. V lost 0 bases, J lost 3 bases, and 12 bases lay in between. The CDR3 runs to 15 residues. Germline CDR1 is SGHAT and CDR2 is FQNNGV. In nucleotides, the CDR3 is TGTGCCAGCAGCTTAGAGTTCAAGAGCCTCTACGAGCAGTACTTC. This gives the protein CASSLEFKSLYEQYF.

This chain uses TRBV4-2 with TRBJ2-1; D unresolved. Per the germline V gene, CDR1 is LGHNA and CDR2 is YNFKEQ. V was shortened by 3 bases and J by 8 bases, with 5 bases between the two germline ends. This CDR3 comprises 11 residues. In nucleotides, the CDR3 is TGTGCCAGCAGCCACTCAGATGAGCAGTTCTTC. This sequence encodes CASSHSDEQFF.

The chain joins TRBV5-1 to TRBJ1-2, with D perhaps matching TRBD1 (6 bases). Trimming shortened V by 5 bases and J by 4 bases, and 18 bases separated the two germline ends. Germline CDR1 SGHRS, CDR2 YFSETQ. The CDR3 covers 15 residues. CDR3 in DNA: TGCGCCAGCAGGGGTGGGACACCCCCAAGCTATGGCTACACCTTC. The encoded protein is CASRGGTPPSYGYTF.

The chain recombines TRBV5-1 with TRBJ2-1; TRBD1 aligns across 9 bases. The CDR3 sequence is 17 residues long. J gave up 13 bases and V 4 bases, and 21 bases lay outside the gene matches. The germline V gene has CDR1 SGHRS and CDR2 YFSETQ. CDR3: CASSPKIRRGQGGLQFF. The CDR3 DNA sequence: TGCGCCAGCAGCCCGAAGATCAGAAGGGGACAGGGTGGCCTTCAGTTCTTC. Based on the CDR3 plus reference TRBV5-1 and TRBJ2-1, the full variable domain is KAGVTQTPRYLIKTRGQQVTLSCSPISGHRSVSWYQQTPGQGLQFLFEYFSETQRNKGNFPGRFSGRQFSNSRSEMNVSTLELGDSALYLCASSPKIRRGQGGLQFFGPGTRLTVL.

This chain connects TRBV28 to TRBJ2-7; 12 nucleotides agree with TRBD1. After removal of 1 base from V and 0 bases from J, the junction contained 13 bases not matched to a gene. Germline V CDR1 and CDR2: MDHEN, SYDVKM. The CDR3 length is 20 residues. CDR3 protein: CASSLFSGTGGYRSSYEQYF. The CDR3 DNA sequence: TGTGCCAGCAGTTTATTCTCCGGGACAGGGGGCTATCGGAGCTCCTACGAGCAGTACTTC.